This TCR beta chain was sequenced for a study of OX40 agonist ivuxolimab in advanced cancers. Method: immunoSEQ multiplex PCR; TCRdb's copy keeps in-frame clones and lacks some. The data show about 80,000 clones, 92% seen once. The CDR3 loop spans 12 amino acids. Trimming took off 3 bases at V and 7 bases at J, with 9 bases between the two ends. Germline V gene lookup returns CDR1 WNHNN and CDR2 SYGVQD (reference sequence). The V and J genes are TRBV10-1 and TRBJ2-5, with a weak D call TRBD2 (6 bases). Sequenced material: CD4+ or CD8+ T cells sorted from blood, taken in a trial of the OX40 agonist ivuxolimab. The TCR was taken from an adult with an advanced solid tumor such as melanoma, head and neck, liver or kidney cancer. The CDR3, as DNA: TGCGCCAGCAGTGATCAGGGAGGGACCCAGTACTTC. Its translation: CASSDQGGTQYF.